This TCR beta chain was observed in a study of vaccination and CD4 T cells after COVID-19. Cultured CD4+ T-cell DNA underwent Oncomine TCR Beta short-read sequencing. Using the QIAamp micro DNA kit, genomic DNA was extracted from the CD4+ T cells that had been cultured. TCRdb re-derived calls from the PCR reads in MiXCR, one entry per CDR3 protein. The sample lists roughly 4,000 distinct CDR3 sequences, roughly 38% seen once, with roughly 25% in the top ten. The treatment was: approximately nine-day PBMC culture with coronavirus spike peptide pools or control peptides (ViraFEST assay). This CDR3 is built from 14 residues. The V and J ends lost 4 bases and 1 base, in that order; junction bases with no gene match: 6. Per the germline V gene, CDR1 is SQVTM and CDR2 is ANQGSEA. To note about this clonotype: As yet, its antigen is unknown.

The receptor comes from a human donor who had recovered from COVID-19. V is TRBV29-1 and J is TRBJ2-5, with 7 bases that match TRBD2. Specimen: CD4+ T cells from blood, cultured in vitro. CDR3 sequence reads: CSVGWSSGQETQYF. The DNA of the CDR3 is TGCAGCGTTGGATGGTCTAGCGGCCAAGAGACCCAGTACTTC.